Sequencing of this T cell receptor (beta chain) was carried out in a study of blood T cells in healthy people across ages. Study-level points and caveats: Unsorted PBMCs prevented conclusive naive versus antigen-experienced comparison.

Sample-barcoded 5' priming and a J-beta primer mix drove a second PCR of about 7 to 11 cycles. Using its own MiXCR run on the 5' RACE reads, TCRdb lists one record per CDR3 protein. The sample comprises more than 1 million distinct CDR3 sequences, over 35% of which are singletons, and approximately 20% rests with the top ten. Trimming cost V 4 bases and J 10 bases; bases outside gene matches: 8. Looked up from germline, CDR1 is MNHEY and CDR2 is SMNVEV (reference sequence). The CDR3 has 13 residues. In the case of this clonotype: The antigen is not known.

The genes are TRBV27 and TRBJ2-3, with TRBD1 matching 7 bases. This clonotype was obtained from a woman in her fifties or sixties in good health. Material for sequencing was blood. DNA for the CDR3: TGTGCCAGCAGTTCCTCGAGGACAGGAGCGCAGTATTTT. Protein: CASSSSRTGAQYF.